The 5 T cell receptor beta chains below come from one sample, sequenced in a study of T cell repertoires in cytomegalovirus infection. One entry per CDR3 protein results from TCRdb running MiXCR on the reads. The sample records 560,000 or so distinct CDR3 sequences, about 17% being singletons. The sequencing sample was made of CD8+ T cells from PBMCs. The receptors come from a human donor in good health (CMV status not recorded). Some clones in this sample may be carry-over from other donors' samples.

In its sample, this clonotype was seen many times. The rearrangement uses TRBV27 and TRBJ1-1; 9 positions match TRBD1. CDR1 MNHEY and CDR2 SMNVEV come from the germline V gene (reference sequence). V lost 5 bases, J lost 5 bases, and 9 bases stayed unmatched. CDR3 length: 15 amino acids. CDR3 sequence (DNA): TGTGCCAGCAGTCCCAGACAGGGGGGGAGTACTGAAGCTTTCTTT. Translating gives CASSPRQGGSTEAFF.

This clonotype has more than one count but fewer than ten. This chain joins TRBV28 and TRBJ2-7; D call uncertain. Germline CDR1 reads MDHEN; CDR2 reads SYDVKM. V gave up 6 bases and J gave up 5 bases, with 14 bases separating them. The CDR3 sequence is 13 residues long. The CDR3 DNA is TGTGCCAGCAGACGAGGCTCGGAGCACGAGCAGTACTTC. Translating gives CASRRGSEHEQYF.

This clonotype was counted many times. This CDR3 is CASSLRTSGTDNEQFF. The CDR3 nucleotides read TGTGCCAGCAGCTTACGGACTAGCGGGACTGACAATGAGCAGTTCTTC. The J gene is TRBJ2-1, the V gene TRBV7-9, with 12 bases lining up with TRBD2. Germline assignment: CDR1 SEHNR and CDR2 FQNEAQ (reference sequence). J lost 5 bases, V lost 2 bases, and 4 bases had no gene match. CDR3 length: 16 residues.

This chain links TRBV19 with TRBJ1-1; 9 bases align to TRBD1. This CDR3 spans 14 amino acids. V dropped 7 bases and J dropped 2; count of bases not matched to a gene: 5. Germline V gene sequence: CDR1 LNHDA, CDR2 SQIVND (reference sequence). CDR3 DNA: TGTGCCAGTACCACGACAGGGGGAAACACTGAAGCTTTCTTT. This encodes CASTTTGGNTEAFF.

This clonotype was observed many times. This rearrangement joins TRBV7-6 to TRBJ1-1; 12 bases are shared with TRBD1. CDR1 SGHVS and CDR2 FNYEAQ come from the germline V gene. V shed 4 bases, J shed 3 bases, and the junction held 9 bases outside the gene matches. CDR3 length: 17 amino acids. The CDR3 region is CASSSGTGGPSDTEAFF. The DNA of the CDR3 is TGTGCCAGCAGCTCCGGGACAGGGGGCCCCAGCGACACTGAAGCTTTCTTT.